This T cell receptor (beta chain) was sequenced during a study of blood T cell repertoires in COVID-19 (dated by TCRdb to 2018 to 2020). Regarding the study in general: Samples covering the acute and convalescent phases of COVID-19 were provided by collaborators in the United States, Italy and Spain. The prospective study material was composed of cDNA or gDNA derived from T cells, B-cell-depleted T cells, or PBMCs. Subjects who had been exposed to COVID-19, were actively infected with it, or had recovered from it provided the deeply sampled blood TCRbeta repertoires that made up the dataset. The repertoires were released in a freely available public database meant as a resource for research on the immune response to SARS-CoV-2. The samples were drawn from two sources: the first 160 participants of the ongoing ImmuneRACE study, and 1,254 subjects contributed by 6 global collaborators. A de-identified subject ID, COVID-19 status, age in years and sex were almost always included in the sample metadata. Where available, HLA class I and class II types were obtained from metadata supplied by the sample provider rather than from assay-based typing. What the study reported, not specific to this receptor: The amount of clinical and demographic metadata varied by source and participant and was provided uncurated.

Each collaborating institution followed its own protocols to collect whole blood in K2EDTA tubes. For TCRbeta analysis, collaborator samples were shipped as frozen whole blood, as isolated PBMCs, or as DNA extracted from either sample type. Comment on this clone: This receptor's antigen is unknown. Base qualities are not at hand, and no much larger clone is one base apart.

At the junction V is shortened by 4 bases and J by 4 bases; bases outside the gene matches: 15. Based on the germline V gene (reference sequence), the CDR1 and CDR2 sequences are SGHNT and YYREEE. The CDR3 has 17 amino acids, counting the end cysteine and phenylalanine. Of all the DNA, just the CDR3 is kept, 51 bases in frame from base 1. The immunoSEQ Assay, a bias-controlled multiplex PCR, was used to amplify TCRbeta CDR3 regions from genomic DNA. Turning to the authors' computational methods: The number of nucleated cells in each sample was estimated by amplification of reference gene primers within the assay. To quantify the absolute abundance of each unique TCRbeta CDR3 rearrangement, sequence reads were collapsed and filtered. For each sample, productive Simpson clonality was calculated as the square root of Simpson's diversity index across productive rearrangements. TCRdb took over this immuneACCESS table, retaining in-frame rearrangements with V and J assigned. Such tables are incomplete; in checked studies, under half of the missing clones stem from an unresolved V gene, and the remainder is unexplained. V, J and clone size are taken as reported in that table, and D and trimming were inferred from the DNA itself. In all, the sample holds fewer than 80,000 clones, and roughly 90% of those were seen once. Jointly, the top ten make up over 20% of the sample.

The sequenced sample was peripheral blood. This TCR was sampled from a woman between 45 and 65 years old with active or convalescent COVID-19. The V gene is TRBV5-4 and the J gene is TRBJ2-5; 8 central nucleotides agree with TRBD1. The nucleotide sequence reads TGTGCCAGCAGCCGACCCGGGTGGACAGGGCATCCAGAGACCCAGTACTTC. It is translated as CASSRPGWTGHPETQYF. Reference TRBV5-4 and TRBJ2-5 genes cover what lies past the CDR3, so the full variable domain is ETGVTQSPTHLIKTRGQQVTLRCSSQSGHNTVSWYQQALGQGPQFIFQYYREEENGRGNFPPRFSGLQFPNYSSELNVNALELDDSALYLCASSRPGWTGHPETQYFGPGTRLLVL.